This T cell receptor beta chain was retrieved from a study of OX40 agonist ivuxolimab in advanced cancers. The V gene's germline CDR1 is SGHRS and CDR2 YFSETQ. V lost 0 bases to trimming and J lost 4 bases, with 12 bases between them. The length of the CDR3 is 15 residues. This clone has only one observation. No antigen is known for it. General study results and limits: CD8+ T cells averaged more expanded clones than CD4+. The study observed clonal expansion of CD4+ and CD8+ blood T cells by week 6 at 0.1 to 3.0 mg/kg.

Assay used: immunoSEQ multiplex PCR; TCRdb lists only in-frame clones, some missing. The sample includes over 75,000 clones, around 90% of them seen just once. The genes are TRBV5-1 and TRBJ2-3; D is uncertain. Sequenced material: CD4+ or CD8+ T cells sorted from blood, taken in a trial of the OX40 agonist ivuxolimab. The sequence was collected from an adult with an advanced solid tumor such as melanoma, head and neck, liver or kidney cancer. CDR3 coding DNA: TGCGCCAGCAGCTTGGCGCTGGTAGCAGCAGATACGCAGTATTTT. Its translation is CASSLALVAADTQYF.